Reported below is one T cell receptor beta chain. Its specificity is unknown. TCRdb reprocessed the 5' RACE reads; each CDR3 protein has one entry and no DNA is given. The listing records about 150,000 distinct CDR3 sequences. This entry comes from a study of T cells expressing NK-cell markers. Findings of the study overall: For 5 to 7 donors, the dominant NKG2C+ clonotypes made up roughly 1.0-8% of their CD8+ T cells. There were several donors in whom these clonotypes also led the CD3+CD56-NKG2C+ fraction. It is unclear if expanded NKG2C-expressing clones target HCMV antigens.

This CDR3 is built from 14 residues. Germline V gene sequence: CDR1 LNHNV, CDR2 YYDKDF (reference sequence). The chain recombines TRBV15 with TRBJ1-1. The sample comprised blood T cells: a sorted CD56 or NKG2C T cell subset, CD4+ or CD8+ T cells, or bulk PBMC T cells (not recorded which). The TCR was taken from a young man in good health. CDR3: CATSTRNMNTEAFF.